Reported below is one T cell receptor (beta chain). Produced via immunoSEQ multiplex PCR; TCRdb's table is partial and in-frame only. Of 1.4 million or so clones in the sample, approximately 98.5% were seen once. The entry originates in a study of shared clonotypes between healthy human individuals. The CDR3 runs to 18 residues. From germline, CDR1 is SGDLS and CDR2 YYNGEE. V was pared by 3 bases and J by 2 bases, with 8 bases of the junction left unmatched. Input material: naive CD4+ T cells sorted from blood. Subset defined: CD45RA+ positively selected. V is TRBV9 and J is TRBJ2-3, with 14 positions matching TRBD2. The clonotype was recovered from a man younger than 45 in good health. CDR3 region: CASSAGTSGGLNTDTQYF. The CDR3 nucleotides are TGTGCCAGCAGCGCGGGGACTAGCGGGGGACTAAACACAGATACGCAGTATTTT. The full variable domain, its missing parts supplied by reference TRBV9 and TRBJ2-3, is DSGVTQTPKHLITATGQRVTLRCSPRSGDLSVYWYQQSLDQGLQFLIQYYNGEERAKGNILERFSAQQFPDLHSELNLSSLELGDSALYFCASSAGTSGGLNTDTQYFGPGTRLTVL.